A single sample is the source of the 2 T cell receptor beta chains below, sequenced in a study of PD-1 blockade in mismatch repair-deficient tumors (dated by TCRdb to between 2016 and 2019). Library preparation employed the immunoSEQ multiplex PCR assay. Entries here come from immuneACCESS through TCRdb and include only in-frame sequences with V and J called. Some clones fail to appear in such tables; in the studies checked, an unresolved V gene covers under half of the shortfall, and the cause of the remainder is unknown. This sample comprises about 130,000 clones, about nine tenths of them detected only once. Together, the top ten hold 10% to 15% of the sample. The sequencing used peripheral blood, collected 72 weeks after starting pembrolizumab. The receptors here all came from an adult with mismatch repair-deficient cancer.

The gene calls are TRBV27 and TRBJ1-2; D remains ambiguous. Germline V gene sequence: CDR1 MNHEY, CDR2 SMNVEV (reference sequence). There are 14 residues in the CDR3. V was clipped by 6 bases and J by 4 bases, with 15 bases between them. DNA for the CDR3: TGTGCCAGCAGCCCAGGAGGGTTGAGCTATGGCTACACCTTC. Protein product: CASSPGGLSYGYTF.

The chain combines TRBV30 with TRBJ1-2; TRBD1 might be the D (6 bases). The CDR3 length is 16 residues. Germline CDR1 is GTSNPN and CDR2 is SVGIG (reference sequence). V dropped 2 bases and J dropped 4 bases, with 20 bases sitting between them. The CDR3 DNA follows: TGTGCCTGGAGTCCTTTCCTCTGGGGGCGCAGCTATGGCTACACCTTC. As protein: CAWSPFLWGRSYGYTF.